The 29 T cell receptor beta chains below come from one sample, sequenced in a study of T cells after yellow fever vaccination. TCRdb ran MiXCR on the 5' RACE reads and lists one entry per CDR3 protein. The sample holds around 610,000 distinct CDR3 sequences, around an eighth seen once. Sample: PBMCs, taken on the day of the yellow fever booster vaccination. The receptors stem from a man aged 25 to 40 who received the YFV17D yellow fever vaccine.

This sequence joins TRBV9 and TRBJ2-7; possible D gene TRBD2, 6 bases. Looked up from germline, CDR1 is SGDLS and CDR2 is YYNGEE. The CDR3 loop spans 15 amino acids. The V end lost 0 bases, the J end lost 5 bases, and 15 bases lay between the germline ends. In DNA form, the CDR3 reads TGTGCCAGCAGCGTAGGGGGGAGGACGGTGGACGAGCAGTACTTC. This codes for CASSVGGRTVDEQYF.

This clonotype was recorded at least ten times. The rearrangement uses TRBV5-5 and TRBJ2-7, with D possibly called TRBD1 or TRBD2 (5 bases each). Per germline, CDR1 SGHKS and CDR2 YYEKEE (reference sequence). CDR3 length equals 14 residues. The V end lost 3 bases, the J end lost 9 bases, and 19 bases lay between the germline ends. In nucleotides, the CDR3 is TGTGCCAGCAGCTCCCAAACAACAGGCCGGGGGCAGTACTTC. It encodes CASSSQTTGRGQYF.

This chain links TRBV3-1 with TRBJ2-2, with D possibly called TRBD1 or TRBD2 (5 bases each). Germline V CDR1 and CDR2: LGHDT, YNNKEL (reference sequence). The CDR3 length is 17 residues. The V and J ends lost 0 bases and 0 bases respectively, with 11 bases between them. In nucleotides, the CDR3 is TGTGCCAGCAGCCAAGATTGGGGGTTCGCGAACACCGGGGAGCTGTTTTTT. This encodes CASSQDWGFANTGELFF.

J is TRBJ1-1 and V is TRBV29-1; TRBD1 agrees at 7 bases. After removal of 3 bases from V and 4 bases from J, the junction contained 8 bases not matched to a gene. Germline V lookup: CDR1 SQVTM, CDR2 ANQGSEA. This CDR3 has 14 residues. CDR3 nucleotide sequence: TGCAGCGTTGATGTGAGGGGGCAGAGCACTGAAGCTTTCTTT. Translation: CSVDVRGQSTEAFF. Full variable domain (outside the CDR3, taken from reference TRBV29-1 and TRBJ1-1): SAVISQKPSRDICQRGTSLTIQCQVDSQVTMMFWYRQQPGQSLTLIATANQGSEATYESGFVIDKFPISRPNLTFSTLTVSNMSPEDSSIYLCSVDVRGQSTEAFFGQGTRLTVV.

This clonotype was seen only a few times. The chain has TRBV20-1 and TRBJ2-7; 10 nucleotides line up with TRBD2. The CDR3 consists of 16 residues. J gave up 4 bases and V 0 bases, and 9 bases lay outside the gene matches. In germline, CDR1 is DFQATT, CDR2 SNEGSKA (reference sequence). CDR3 region: CSARDNSGRLRYEQYF. The CDR3 DNA sequence: TGCAGTGCTAGAGATAATAGCGGGAGGCTGAGGTACGAGCAGTACTTC.

This clonotype was seen a handful of times. The rearrangement links TRBV19 to TRBJ1-1; D gene ambiguous. CDR3 length: 11 residues. The ends were cut back, 4 bases at V and 7 bases at J, with 7 bases in the middle. The germline V gene has CDR1 LNHDA and CDR2 SQIVND (reference sequence). The CDR3 reads CASSTLHEAFF. The CDR3 DNA follows: TGTGCCAGTAGTACACTACATGAAGCTTTCTTT. Full variable domain (outside the CDR3, taken from reference TRBV19 and TRBJ1-1): DGGITQSPKYLFRKEGQNVTLSCEQNLNHDAMYWYRQDPGQGLRLIYYSQIVNDFQKGDIAEGYSVSREKKESFPLTVTSAQKNPTAFYLCASSTLHEAFFGQGTRLTVV.

Comment on this clonotype: A read error may be the cause here, since a much bigger clone is one base away. The V call is TRBV29-1, the J call TRBJ2-5; D is perhaps TRBD1 or TRBD2 (5 bases each). Trimming pared 7 bases from V and 3 bases from J, leaving 18 bases between. Per germline, CDR1 SQVTM and CDR2 ANQGSEA. The CDR3 totals 14 residues. CDR3 coding DNA: TGCAGCGCTGGGGGACCGGTACTAAAAGAGACCCAGTACTTC. This translates into CSAGGPVLKETQYF.

In its sample, this clonotype was seen a few times. The rearrangement uses TRBV19 and TRBJ2-2; D not resolved. CDR1 and CDR2 (germline): LNHDA, SQIVND (reference sequence). This CDR3 has 13 amino acids. V was clipped by 5 bases and J by 6 bases, with 10 bases between them. Written as DNA, the CDR3 is TGTGCCAGTAGTCCCGCTTTATCCGGGGAGCTGTTTTTT. Its protein is CASSPALSGELFF.

The chain employs TRBV10-3 and TRBJ2-5; 7 bases fit TRBD1. The V segment lost 0 bases and the J segment 5 bases; nucleotides outside the gene matches: 9. Germline CDR1 is ENHRY and CDR2 is SYGVKD. The CDR3 runs to 16 residues. CDR3 coding DNA: TGTGCCATCAGTGAGTCGGGGCCCCAGACAGGGGAGACCCAGTACTTC. Translation: CAISESGPQTGETQYF.

This clonotype has a handful of counts. This chain joins TRBV2 and TRBJ2-6; TRBD1 is a possible D gene (5 bases). CDR3 length: 19 amino acids. Per the germline V gene, CDR1 is SNHLY and CDR2 is FYNNEI. Trimming removed 1 base at V and 2 bases at J, with 18 bases between. The CDR3 DNA reads TGTGCCAGCAGTGAAGGGGTGGGCAGGGTTTTCCCTGGGGCCAACGTCCTGACTTTC. Protein: CASSEGVGRVFPGANVLTF.

The chain is built from TRBV28 and TRBJ2-7; D may be TRBD2 (5 bases). V lost 5 bases to trimming and J lost 0 bases, with 11 bases between them. The germline V gene has CDR1 MDHEN and CDR2 SYDVKM. This CDR3 region has 14 residues. CDR3 DNA: TGTGCCAGCAGTCGGCCCACTAGCTCCTACGAGCAGTACTTC. As protein: CASSRPTSSYEQYF.

This clonotype was counted between two and nine times. The chain recombines TRBV5-1 with TRBJ2-1, with a weak D call TRBD2 (6 bases). V gave up 0 bases and J gave up 2 bases, with 15 bases separating them. This CDR3 has 17 residues. Germline CDR1 and CDR2: SGHRS and YFSETQ. The CDR3 sequence: CASSLGTIAVTYNEQFF. Written as DNA, the CDR3 is TGCGCCAGCAGCTTGGGAACAATAGCGGTAACCTACAATGAGCAGTTCTTC.

This clonotype was observed a few times. The chain recombines TRBV12-3 or TRBV12-4 with TRBJ2-3; no reliable D call. Deletions cut 4 bases from V and 6 bases from J, with 14 bases between. This CDR3 comprises 14 residues. The CDR3 here is CASSSPPLLDTQYF. CDR3 nucleotides: TGTGCCAGCAGTTCCCCCCCGCTTTTGGATACGCAGTATTTT.

This clonotype has only a few counts. This chain links TRBV5-1 with TRBJ1-1; weak D call: TRBD1 (5 bases). Looked up from germline, CDR1 is SGHRS and CDR2 is YFSETQ. V lost 5 bases to trimming and J lost 0 bases, with 11 bases between them. The CDR3 runs 14 residues. This chain's CDR3 is CASSGGGLNTEAFF. DNA of the CDR3: TGCGCCAGCAGTGGCGGGGGTTTGAACACTGAAGCTTTCTTT.

This clonotype was detected a few times. This rearrangement joins TRBV5-6 to TRBJ2-1; no reliable D call. The V gene's germline CDR1 is SGHDT and CDR2 YYEEEE. Trimming removed 2 bases from V and 2 bases from J, with 8 bases in between. The CDR3 extends over 14 amino acids. CDR3 nucleotide sequence: TGTGCCAGCAGCTTAAAATCACCCTACAATGAGCAGTTCTTC. It is translated as CASSLKSPYNEQFF.

As to this clonotype: At one boundary the junction diverges from the germline segment, which might be a read error. The genes are TRBV5-5 and TRBJ2-7; D possibly corresponds to TRBD1 (5 bases). This CDR3 is built from 11 residues. Per the germline V gene, CDR1 is SGHKS and CDR2 is YYEKEE (reference sequence). In nucleotides, the CDR3 is TGTGCCAGCGAGCAGGGTTACGAGCCGTACTTC. As protein: CASEQGYEPYF. Variable domain in full (rest from reference TRBV5-5 and TRBJ2-7): DAGVTQSPTHLIKTRGQQVTLRCSPISGHKSVSWYQQVLGQGPQFIFQYYEKEERGRGNFPDRFSARQFPNYSSELNVNALLLGDSALYLCASEQGYEPYFGPGTRLTVT.

This clonotype was recorded a few times. This rearrangement joins TRBV12-3 or TRBV12-4 to TRBJ2-1, with D perhaps matching TRBD1 (6 bases). Trimming took 3 bases from V and 5 from J, leaving 17 bases between them. The CDR3 is 16 amino acids. The chain's CDR3 is CASSFFPTGFDNEQFF. The CDR3 DNA follows: TGTGCCAGCAGTTTTTTCCCTACAGGGTTTGACAATGAGCAGTTCTTC.

This sequence joins TRBV20-1 and TRBJ2-7, with D perhaps TRBD1 or TRBD2 (5 bases each). V was pared by 3 bases and J by 1 base, with 7 bases between. CDR3 size: 12 residues. Germline V gene data show CDR1 as DFQATT and CDR2 as SNEGSKA (reference sequence). The CDR3 DNA sequence: TGCAGTGCTAGTGAGGGGTCCTACGAGCAGTACTTC. Translated, it gives CSASEGSYEQYF.

The chain couples TRBV12-3 or TRBV12-4 to TRBJ2-7; possible D gene TRBD2, 5 bases. Trimming stripped 0 bases from V and 2 bases from J, with 11 bases between. The CDR3 has 15 amino acids. The CDR3 region is CASSLAGFGAYEQYF. CDR3 DNA: TGTGCCAGCAGTTTAGCAGGGTTCGGGGCCTACGAGCAGTACTTC.

The V call is TRBV20-1, the J call TRBJ1-5, with 10 bases matching TRBD1. The germline V gene has CDR1 DFQATT and CDR2 SNEGSKA (reference sequence). This CDR3 comprises 18 residues. Germline trimming cut 5 bases from V and 0 bases from J; bases unmatched to any gene: 13. The CDR3 protein is CSAHKSTGGGYSNQPQHF. Written as DNA, the CDR3 is TGCAGTGCTCATAAATCGACAGGGGGCGGTTATAGCAATCAGCCCCAGCATTTT.

The CDR3 coding sequence is TGTGCCAGCAGCGGACAGGGAAAATACAATGAGCAGTTCTTC. It yields the protein CASSGQGKYNEQFF. The V and J genes are TRBV6-1 and TRBJ2-1, with 8 bases identical to TRBD1. Germline loops: CDR1 MNHNS, CDR2 SASEGT. V was pared by 6 bases and J by 4 bases, with 5 bases of the junction left unmatched. The CDR3 is 14 amino acids.

The chain employs TRBV20-1 and TRBJ2-7, with TRBD2 matching 8 bases. Germline V gene sequence: CDR1 DFQATT, CDR2 SNEGSKA (reference sequence). CDR3 size: 15 residues. Unmatched junction bases numbered 10, after V lost 0 bases and J lost 6 bases. CDR3 sequence reads: CSARDPREGLGEQYF. Here the CDR3 DNA reads TGCAGTGCTAGAGATCCCCGGGAGGGCCTGGGCGAGCAGTACTTC.

The chain uses TRBV5-2 and TRBJ2-7; the D call TRBD2 from the table was never checked on the DNA. TRBV5-2 is deemed a pseudogene. There are 17 residues in the CDR3. The CDR3 reads CASAPGLAPWRMHEQYF. Here the CDR3 DNA reads TGTGCCAGCGCCCCGGGACTAGCGCCCTGGAGGATGCACGAGCAGTACTTC.

The V and J genes are TRBV5-5 and TRBJ2-5; 7 bases align to TRBD1. This CDR3 contains 15 residues. J was trimmed by 5 bases and V by 0 bases; bases with no gene match: 7. CDR1 and CDR2 from the germline V gene are SGHKS and YYEKEE (reference sequence). CDR3 nucleotides: TGTGCCAGCAGCTTGGGACTAACAGGGGAGGAGACCCAGTACTTC. Protein product: CASSLGLTGEETQYF.

The chain uses TRBV5-4 and TRBJ2-1; tentatively, D is TRBD1 (6 bases). Trimming pared 4 bases from V and 0 bases from J, leaving 11 bases between. This CDR3 region has 15 residues. Germline values: CDR1 SGHNT, CDR2 YYREEE (reference sequence). The CDR3 region is CASSRRGGSYNEQFF. CDR3 sequence (DNA): TGTGCCAGCAGCAGGCGAGGGGGCTCCTACAATGAGCAGTTCTTC.

This clonotype was counted many times. V is TRBV12-3 or TRBV12-4 and J is TRBJ2-7, with D unresolved. The CDR3 consists of 13 residues. With 9 bases removed from V and 6 bases from J, the gap between germline ends came to 18 bases. The CDR3 DNA follows: TGTGCCAGTCACCGGGCCCCCAACGGCGAGCAGTACTTC. Protein: CASHRAPNGEQYF.

J is TRBJ2-3 and V is TRBV7-9, with TRBD1 matching 9 bases. In germline, CDR1 is SEHNR, CDR2 FQNEAQ (reference sequence). J lost 5 bases, V lost 5 bases, and 5 bases had no gene match. The CDR3 is 14 residues long. Written as DNA, the CDR3 is TGTGCCAGCAGCCCACAGGGGGCCGGAGATACGCAGTATTTT. Translation gives CASSPQGAGDTQYF.

This clonotype was seen more than once but under ten times. The chain joins TRBV9 to TRBJ2-7; perhaps TRBD1 as D (5 bases). Germline V gene lookup returns CDR1 SGDLS and CDR2 YYNGEE. This CDR3 is 15 amino acids long. The germline V and J ends were trimmed by 0 bases and 7 bases, with 17 bases remaining between them. In DNA form, the CDR3 reads TGTGCCAGCAGCGTAGAAGGACAACGGTACGGAGAGCAGTACTTC. It yields the protein CASSVEGQRYGEQYF.

The chain recombines TRBV3-1 with TRBJ2-1; 10 bases are a match to TRBD2. The CDR3 contains 16 residues. V lost 0 bases to trimming and J lost 5 bases; unmatched junction nucleotides: 4. Germline V gene data show CDR1 as LGHDT and CDR2 as YNNKEL (reference sequence). The CDR3: CASSQESLAGNNEQFF. The CDR3 coding sequence is TGTGCCAGCAGCCAAGAGTCACTAGCGGGAAACAATGAGCAGTTCTTC.